This T cell receptor beta chain was retrieved from a study of CXCR3 chemokines and chemotherapy response in bladder cancer (dated by TCRdb to between 2021 and 2024). For the study in its entirety: The study set out to examine whether the activity of the CXCR3 chemokine system within tumors predicted response to chemotherapy in human bladder cancer.

This clonotype is labeled medium-sized (0.01 to 0.1%). No antigen is known for it. No qualities accompany the bases; no much larger clone lies one base away. Receptor amplification or capture employed PCR. The run used an Illumina HiSeq 2500. Using fastp trimming at Q25 and MiXCR clonotype assembly, TCRdb reanalyzed the public sequencing data and kept in-frame beta chains. Rows with a matching CDR3 protein are joined into one entry that keeps the most common DNA and genes. In all, the sample holds over 250 distinct CDR3 sequences, and less than 15% of those were seen once. The leading ten clones occupy about 37% of the sample. The receptor comes from a human donor with bladder cancer that did not respond to neoadjuvant chemotherapy. The specimen was taken from a patient whose treatment included neoadjuvant chemotherapy.

The CDR3 here reads CASSSSSGGTDTQYF. The DNA is TGTGCCAGCAGCTCCTCTAGCGGGGGAACAGATACGCAGTATTTT. The sequence joins TRBV5-5 to TRBJ2-3; TRBD2 matches 10 bases in the middle. CDR1 SGHKS and CDR2 YYEKEE were looked up in the germline V gene (reference sequence). The CDR3 starts with the cysteine, ends with the phenylalanine, and has 15 residues. The only DNA kept is the CDR3, 45 bases in frame from the first base. V is trimmed back by 3 bases and J by 3 bases, and the junction contains 4 bases that no gene match accounts for.